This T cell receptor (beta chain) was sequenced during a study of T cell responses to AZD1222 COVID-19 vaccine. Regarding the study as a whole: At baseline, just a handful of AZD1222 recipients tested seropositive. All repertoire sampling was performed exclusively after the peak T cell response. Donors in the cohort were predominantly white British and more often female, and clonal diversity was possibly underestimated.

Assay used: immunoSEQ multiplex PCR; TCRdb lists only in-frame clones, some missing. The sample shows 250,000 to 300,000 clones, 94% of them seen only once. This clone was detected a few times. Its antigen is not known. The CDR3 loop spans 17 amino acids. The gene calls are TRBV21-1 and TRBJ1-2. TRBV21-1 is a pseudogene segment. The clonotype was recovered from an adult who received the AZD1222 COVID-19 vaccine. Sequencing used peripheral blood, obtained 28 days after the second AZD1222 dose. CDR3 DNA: TGTGCCAGCACCCTCCAATTGAAGACGACTACTAACTATGGCTACACCTTC. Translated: CASTLQLKTTTNYGYTF.